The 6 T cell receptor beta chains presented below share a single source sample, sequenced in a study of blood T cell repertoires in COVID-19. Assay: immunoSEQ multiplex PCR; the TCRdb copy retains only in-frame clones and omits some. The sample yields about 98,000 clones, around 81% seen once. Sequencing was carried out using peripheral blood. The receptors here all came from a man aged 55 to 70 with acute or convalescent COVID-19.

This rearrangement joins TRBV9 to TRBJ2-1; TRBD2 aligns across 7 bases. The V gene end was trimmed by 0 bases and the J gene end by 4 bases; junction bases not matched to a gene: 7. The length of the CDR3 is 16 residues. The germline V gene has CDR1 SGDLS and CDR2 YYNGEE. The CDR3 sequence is CASSVAPSGVYNEQFF. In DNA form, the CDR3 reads TGTGCCAGCAGCGTAGCTCCTAGCGGAGTTTACAATGAGCAGTTCTTC.

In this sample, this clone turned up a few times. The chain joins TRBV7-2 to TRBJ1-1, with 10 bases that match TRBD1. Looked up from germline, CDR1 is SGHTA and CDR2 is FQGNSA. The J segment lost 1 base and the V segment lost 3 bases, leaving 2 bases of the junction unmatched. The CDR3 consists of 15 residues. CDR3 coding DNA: TGTGCCAGCAGCTTTCGGACAGGGGGGAACACTGAAGCTTTCTTT. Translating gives CASSFRTGGNTEAFF. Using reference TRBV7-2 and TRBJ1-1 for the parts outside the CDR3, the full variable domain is GAGVSQSPSNKVTEKGKDVELRCDPISGHTALYWYRQSLGQGLEFLIYFQGNSAPDKSGLPSDRFSAERTGGSVSTLTIQRTQQEDSAVYLCASSFRTGGNTEAFFGQGTRLTVV.

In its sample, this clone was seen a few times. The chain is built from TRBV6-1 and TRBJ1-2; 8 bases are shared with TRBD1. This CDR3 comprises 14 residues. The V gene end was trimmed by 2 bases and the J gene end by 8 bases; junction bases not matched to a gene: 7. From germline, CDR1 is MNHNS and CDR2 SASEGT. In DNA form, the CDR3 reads TGTGCCAGCAGTGAAAGCAGGGGGCGTGCAGGCTACACCTTC. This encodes CASSESRGRAGYTF.

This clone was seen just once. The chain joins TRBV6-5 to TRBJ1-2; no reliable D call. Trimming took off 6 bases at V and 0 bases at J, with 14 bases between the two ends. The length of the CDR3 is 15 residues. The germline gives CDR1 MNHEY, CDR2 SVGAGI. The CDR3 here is CASSPWEGANYGYTF. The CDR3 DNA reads TGTGCCAGCAGCCCCTGGGAGGGAGCTAACTATGGCTACACCTTC.

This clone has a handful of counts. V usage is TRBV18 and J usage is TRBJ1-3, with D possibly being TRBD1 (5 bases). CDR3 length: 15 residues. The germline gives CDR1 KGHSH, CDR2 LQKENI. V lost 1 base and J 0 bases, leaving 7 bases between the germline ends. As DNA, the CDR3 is TGTGCCAGCTCACCACAGGGGTACTCTGGAAACACCATATATTTT. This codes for CASSPQGYSGNTIYF.

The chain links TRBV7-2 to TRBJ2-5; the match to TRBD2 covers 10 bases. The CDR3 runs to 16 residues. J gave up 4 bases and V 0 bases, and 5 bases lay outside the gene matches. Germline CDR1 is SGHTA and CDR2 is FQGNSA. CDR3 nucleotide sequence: TGTGCCAGCAGCTTAGCACCTAGCGGGAGCGGAGAGACCCAGTACTTC. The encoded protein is CASSLAPSGSGETQYF.